These T cell receptor beta chains were read from a single sample in a study of T cells in Graves' hyperthyroidism and ophthalmopathy. TCRdb processed the multiplex PCR reads anew with MiXCR; each CDR3 protein has one entry. Of some 350,000 distinct CDR3 sequences listed, over 12% are singletons. The sample was blood. These receptors all come from a woman in her sixties or seventies with Graves' ophthalmopathy. Both conserved end residues are part of each CDR3. The D gene is left open where the match is weak. Only some rows state a clone size, as once, few, many or a class for expanded clones.

clone_size | j_call | v_call | d_call | cdr3_nt | cdr3_aa
few | TRBJ2-2 | TRBV6-1 | - | TGTGCCAGCAGTTATGGGACATGCGGGGAGCTGTTTTTT | CASSYGTCGELFF
- | TRBJ1-2 | TRBV12-3/TRBV12-4 | - | TGTGCCAGCAGCCTAAACACAGGGCTGGCTGGCTACACCTTC | CASSLNTGLAGYTF
- | TRBJ2-2 | TRBV18 | - | TGTGCCAGCTCTCCAGGGACAAACACCGGGGAGCTGTTTTTT | CASSPGTNTGELFF
few | TRBJ2-1 | TRBV9 | TRBD2 | TGTGCCAGCAGCGGGACTAGCGGGTTTAATGAGCAGTTCTTC | CASSGTSGFNEQFF
- | TRBJ2-5 | TRBV7-2 | - | TGTGCCAGCAGCTTAGTCGCAACAGGGACACAAGAGACCCAGTACTTC | CASSLVATGTQETQYF
few | TRBJ2-5 | TRBV3-1 | TRBD2 | TGTGCCAGCAGCCAAGGTTTCGCGGGAGGGCCGATCGGGGAGACCCAGTACTTC | CASSQGFAGGPIGETQYF
many | TRBJ1-5 | TRBV12-3/TRBV12-4 | TRBD1 | TGTGCCAGCACCGGCTACAGACAGGGCTATCAGCCCCAGCATTTT | CASTGYRQGYQPQHF
- | TRBJ2-1 | TRBV12-3/TRBV12-4 | - | TGTGCCAGCTCCCCGGGCGGGACCCACAATGAGCAGTTCTTC | CASSPGGTHNEQFF
- | TRBJ1-6 | TRBV4-1 | TRBD1 | TGCGCCAGCAGCCCCTCGGGCGAGGGACAGAATAATTCACCCCTCCACTTT | CASSPSGEGQNNSPLHF
few | TRBJ2-3 | TRBV25-1 | - | TGTGCCAGCAGTGAAATTCTATCGGCGGGCCTCACAGATACGCAGTATTTT | CASSEILSAGLTDTQYF
- | TRBJ2-5 | TRBV20-1 | TRBD2 | TGCAGTGCTAGAGTGGAACTAGCGGCCCAAGAGACCCAGTACTTC | CSARVELAAQETQYF
many | TRBJ2-3 | TRBV30 | - | TGTGCCTGGAGTGGGGACTGGTATCGCACAGATACGCAGTGTTTT | CAWSGDWYRTDTQCF
many | TRBJ1-1 | TRBV29-1 | - | TGCAGCGTTGGAGGGGCCCCTAGGGACACTGAAGCTTTCTTT | CSVGGAPRDTEAFF
many | TRBJ2-1 | TRBV13 | - | TGTGCCAGCAGCTTATCCGGGAGCGAGCAGTTCTTC | CASSLSGSEQFF
- | TRBJ2-4 | TRBV14 | TRBD2 | TGTGCCAGCAGCCAGATTAGCGGGAGTCTGGAGTACTTC | CASSQISGSLEYF
many | TRBJ2-7 | TRBV28 | - | TGTGCCAGCAGCCGCCATATCCTCTCCTACGAGCAGTACTTC | CASSRHILSYEQYF
- | TRBJ2-2 | TRBV12-3/TRBV12-4 | TRBD1 | TGTGCCAGCAGTGACAGCAGGGGGTCCGGGGAGCTGTTTTTT | CASSDSRGSGELFF
- | TRBJ2-7 | TRBV6-1 | - | TGTGCCAGCAGTGATCTGACCCTCAAAGGGTACGAGCAGTACTTC | CASSDLTLKGYEQYF
few | TRBJ2-7 | TRBV20-1 | - | TGCAGTGCCCGGGAGAGACAGGGCCACGAGCAGTACTTC | CSARERQGHEQYF
many | TRBJ1-1 | TRBV12-3/TRBV12-4 | - | TGTGCCAGCAGTCCTTTTTGGAGCACTGAAGCTTTCTTT | CASSPFWSTEAFF
many | TRBJ2-2 | TRBV2 | - | TGTGCCAGCAAGGACCGGGACATAATCACCGGGGAGCTGTTTTTT | CASKDRDIITGELFF
many | TRBJ2-1 | TRBV6-1 | TRBD2 | TGTGCCAGCAGTGACGGCGGGAGGGGATCCTACAATGAGCAGTTCTTC | CASSDGGRGSYNEQFF
many | TRBJ2-1 | TRBV20-1 | TRBD2 | TGCAGTGCTCCGGCACTAGCGGGAGGGGAGCAGTTCTTC | CSAPALAGGEQFF
once | TRBJ1-1 | TRBV6-5 | TRBD1 | TGTGCCAGCAGTTACTCGGATAGGGGGCTGGGTGAAGCTTTCTTT | CASSYSDRGLGEAFF
- | TRBJ2-7 | TRBV6-1 | TRBD2 | TGTGCCAGCAGTGACCCGGGACTAGCGGGCCCGGGGGAGCAGTACTTC | CASSDPGLAGPGEQYF
few | TRBJ2-3 | TRBV7-9 | - | TGTGCCAGCAGCTTAGGCTACAGAGGCACAGATACGCAGTATTTT | CASSLGYRGTDTQYF
- | TRBJ2-1 | TRBV20-1 | TRBD2 | TGCAGTGCTAGAGACCCCCGGCGGGAGGATTGGTACAATGAGCAGTTCTTC | CSARDPRREDWYNEQFF
- | TRBJ2-2 | TRBV19 | - | TGTGCCAGTAGTATAACAACTACCGGGGAGCTGTTTTTT | CASSITTTGELFF
many | TRBJ2-1 | TRBV11-3 | - | TGTGCCAGCAGCTTGACAGTAGGCGGCAATGAGCAGTTCTTC | CASSLTVGGNEQFF
- | TRBJ2-3 | TRBV15 | - | TGTGCCACCAGCAGAGAACAGCCCGGGGATACGCAGTATTTT | CATSREQPGDTQYF
- | TRBJ2-1 | TRBV29-1 | TRBD2 | TGCAGCGTTGTTAGCGGGGGGGGCAATGAGCAGTTCTTC | CSVVSGGGNEQFF
- | TRBJ2-6 | TRBV5-4 | - | TGTGCCAGCAGCTTGGAGGGTCTCTCTGGGGCCAACGTCCTGACTTTC | CASSLEGLSGANVLTF
many | TRBJ2-2 | TRBV4-1 | - | TGCGCCAGCAGCCACCTTGTTGTCGGGGAGCTGTTTTTT | CASSHLVVGELFF
many | TRBJ2-3 | TRBV28 | - | TGTGCCAGCAGTCCAACCGGACGAGATACGCAGTATTTT | CASSPTGRDTQYF
- | TRBJ2-1 | TRBV14 | - | TGTGCCAGCAGCCAAGCTGCGGTTCTTGTTCCGCAGTTCTTC | CASSQAAVLVPQFF
many | TRBJ1-4 | TRBV30 | - | TGTGCCTGGAGGCGGCAGGGGAATGAAAAACTGTTTTTT | CAWRRQGNEKLFF
few | TRBJ2-3 | TRBV30 | - | TGTGCCTGGGCTTTCGGGGACTCGTTCACAGATACGCAGTATTTT | CAWAFGDSFTDTQYF
many | TRBJ2-7 | TRBV29-1 | - | TGCAGCGTTGAAGAGGGGTATAGCGGCGACGAGCAGTACTTC | CSVEEGYSGDEQYF
many | TRBJ2-3 | TRBV12-3/TRBV12-4 | TRBD2 | TGTGCCAGCAGTCCGGCTAGCGGGAGGATTAGCACAGATACGCAGTATTTT | CASSPASGRISTDTQYF
many | TRBJ2-3 | TRBV7-9 | TRBD2 | TGTGCCAGCAGCCATTTGACTAGCGGGAGCGCAGATACGCAGTATTTT | CASSHLTSGSADTQYF
- | TRBJ1-5 | TRBV6-1 | - | TGTGCCAGCAGCCCTTCGCTGGACAATCAGCCCCAGCATTTT | CASSPSLDNQPQHF
many | TRBJ2-1 | TRBV18 | - | TGTGCCAGCTCACCAAGAAGGGGGGATGAGCAGTTCTTC | CASSPRRGDEQFF
few | TRBJ2-2 | TRBV27 | - | TGTGCCAGCAGTCCTCGATGGTGGGACAACACCGGGGAGCTGTTTTTT | CASSPRWWDNTGELFF
- | TRBJ2-6 | TRBV9 | - | TGTGCCAGCAGCCGCCCACCCACTGGGGCCAACGTCCTGACTTTC | CASSRPPTGANVLTF
many | TRBJ2-7 | TRBV2 | TRBD2 | TGTGCCAGCATTCTAGCGGGAGGCTTCTCCTACGAGCAGTACTTC | CASILAGGFSYEQYF
- | TRBJ1-6 | TRBV7-2 | TRBD1 | TGTGCCAGCAGCTTAGAAGGGACAGGGGCTTCACCCCTCCACTTT | CASSLEGTGASPLHF
many | TRBJ2-7 | TRBV7-6 | - | TGTGCCAGCAGCTTGTACACGAAGGGGGGCAGGGGCGCTAAGCAGTACTTC | CASSLYTKGGRGAKQYF
- | TRBJ2-2 | TRBV6-1 | - | TGTGCCAGCAATATGGGAGCCCCACCAGGGGAGCTGTTTTTT | CASNMGAPPGELFF
many | TRBJ2-1 | TRBV20-1 | TRBD2 | TGCAGTGCTAGAGATGCGGGAGCGATAACCTACAATGAGCAGTTCTTC | CSARDAGAITYNEQFF
- | TRBJ2-2 | TRBV2 | TRBD2 | TGTGCCAGCAGTGGGGGCGGGAGGGTCACCGGGGAGCTGTTTTTT | CASSGGGRVTGELFF
many | TRBJ2-3 | TRBV29-1 | TRBD2 | TGCAGCGTTGTTCCCCTTCCTAGCGGGGAAGAAAATACGCAGTATTTT | CSVVPLPSGEENTQYF
many | TRBJ2-7 | TRBV3-1 | - | TGTGCCAGCAGCCAAGGGGGGACAACCTACTACGAGCAGTACTTC | CASSQGGTTYYEQYF
many | TRBJ2-4 | TRBV11-2 | TRBD1 | TGTGCCAGCAGTCGACAGGGGGCGCGTGCTGGCATTCAGTACTTC | CASSRQGARAGIQYF
- | TRBJ2-7 | TRBV29-1 | - | TGCAGCGTTGACGGGCAGGGAACCTACGAGCAGTACTTC | CSVDGQGTYEQYF
- | TRBJ2-7 | TRBV30 | - | TGTGCCTGGGGAGGGGGTCCTTACGAGCAGTACTTC | CAWGGGPYEQYF
- | TRBJ2-1 | TRBV4-1 | TRBD2 | TGCGCCAGCAGCCAAGTGTTAGCGGGAGTGGGGAATGAGCAGTTCTTC | CASSQVLAGVGNEQFF
- | TRBJ2-2 | TRBV12-5 | - | TGTGCTAGTGGACAGGGACAGAACACCGGGGAGCTGTTTTTT | CASGQGQNTGELFF